These T cell receptor beta chains were read from a single sample in a study of T cells expressing NK-cell markers. From the 5' RACE reads, TCRdb lists one entry per CDR3 protein and no DNA. The specimen's table records about 150,000 distinct CDR3 sequences. Sample: blood T cells: a sorted CD56 or NKG2C T cell subset, CD4+ or CD8+ T cells, or bulk PBMC T cells (not recorded which). Receptor source: a woman aged 45 to 65 in good health. Each CDR3 is given with its conserved first and last residue.

V gene	J gene	CDR3 protein
TRBV11-3	TRBJ2-7	CASSQGTSGTYEQYF
TRBV27	TRBJ2-3	CASSFTLAATDTQYF
TRBV11-2	TRBJ2-3	CASSLSSGLTDTQYF
TRBV24-1	TRBJ2-2	CATSDWVNTGELFF
TRBV5-6	TRBJ2-2	CASSPAGAGSTGELFF
TRBV12-3/TRBV12-4	TRBJ2-1	CASSRLAEEQFF
TRBV20-1	TRBJ2-7	CSARVADPYEQYF
TRBV4-2	TRBJ2-2	CASSQALGEYGELFF
TRBV19	TRBJ2-1	CASSMSGSGGYNEQFF
TRBV29-1	TRBJ1-2	CSARDGDSGIHGYTF
TRBV7-9	TRBJ1-1	CASRPTGSNTEAFF
TRBV2	TRBJ1-3	CASSSGQPGPQGTIYF
TRBV12-3/TRBV12-4	TRBJ2-5	CASQFGFEETQYF
TRBV5-6	TRBJ2-1	CASSPGTGYYYNEQFF
TRBV5-1	TRBJ2-1	CASRDGGSGNEQFF
TRBV3-1	TRBJ1-1	CASSQVPASDRDFADTEAFF
TRBV29-1	TRBJ2-1	CSVGDRGRYNEQFF
TRBV7-9	TRBJ2-5	CASSLAGDGLERETQYF
TRBV5-6	TRBJ2-5	CASTPNNEETQYF
TRBV20-1	TRBJ2-7	CSVSAGGAPLPLEQYF
TRBV7-9	TRBJ2-1	CASSPASPSYNEQFF
TRBV30	TRBJ1-2	CAWIAGEYGYTF
TRBV27	TRBJ2-7	CASSFGRSSYEQYF
TRBV10-3	TRBJ1-5	CATEGAESNQPQHF
TRBV11-2	TRBJ1-1	CASSLRFEQLNTEAFF
TRBV7-9	TRBJ1-1	CASSWTGSITEAFF
TRBV7-8	TRBJ2-7	CASSFARTGITSYEQYF
TRBV12-3/TRBV12-4	TRBJ1-4	CASKPQGGGEKLFF
TRBV21-1	TRBJ1-6	CASSKALRGTSPLHF
TRBV12-3/TRBV12-4	TRBJ2-5	CASTPGGAQTQYF
TRBV3-1	TRBJ2-3	CASSPRGVSTDTQYF
TRBV7-9	TRBJ2-3	CASSPFTSPRDTQYF
TRBV10-3	TRBJ1-1	CATQGVTEAFF
TRBV9	TRBJ2-5	CASSTGGGETQYF
TRBV29-1	TRBJ2-7	CSVGDWTSGSPSEAYEQYF
TRBV7-6	TRBJ1-3	CASSLAGGKAPGNTIYF
TRBV21-1	TRBJ1-5	CASRLQGQGNQPQHF
TRBV20-1	TRBJ2-7	CSARDETSTYEQYF
TRBV7-2	TRBJ1-6	CASSSHDGQNNSPLHF
TRBV7-9	TRBJ2-2	CASTKDSENTGELFF
TRBV12-3/TRBV12-4	TRBJ2-3	CASTDMETAQYF
TRBV13	TRBJ2-1	CASSFLAGVYEQFF
TRBV27	TRBJ2-3	CASSPGTYTDTQYF
TRBV7-9	TRBJ1-2	CASSEGPLYGYTF
TRBV2	TRBJ2-1	CASSETGDHLEQFF
TRBV5-1	TRBJ2-7	CASSSTGTGGLEQYF
TRBV7-8	TRBJ2-7	CASSLELAGGRGGEQYF
TRBV6-1	TRBJ2-1	CASALGLADSYNEQFF
TRBV11-1	TRBJ2-5	CASSSVLTGFLGETQYF